These 11 T cell receptor beta chains originate from one sample sequenced in a study of technical replicates of blood from several donors. Here immunoSEQ multiplex PCR was the method, and the copy in TCRdb shows in-frame clones only, minus some. The sample has about 79,000 clones; about 90% are singletons. The specimen sequenced was T cells isolated from PBMCs. All receptors derive from a human donor in good health. Some clones in this sample may be carry-over from other donors' samples.

CDR3 nucleotide sequence: TGTGCCAGTAGTAGTAGTAGCAATCAGCCCCAGCATTTT. This sequence encodes CASSSSSNQPQHF. This chain links TRBV19 with TRBJ1-5; D is undetermined. In germline, CDR1 is LNHDA, CDR2 SQIVND (reference sequence). V lost 4 bases to trimming and J lost 0 bases, with 4 bases between them. The CDR3 covers 13 residues.

A single count supports this clone. The CDR3 nucleotides are TGTGCCAGCAGCATTGGACAGGTTGAGACCGGGGAGCTGTTTTTT. Translation: CASSIGQVETGELFF. V usage is TRBV7-3 and J usage is TRBJ2-2; 7 nucleotides line up with TRBD1. The CDR3 runs 15 residues. The germline V gene has CDR1 SGHTA and CDR2 FQGTGA. The V gene end was trimmed by 5 bases and the J gene end by 5 bases; junction bases not matched to a gene: 8.

The chain is built from TRBV9 and TRBJ2-3; 7 nucleotides match TRBD1. After removal of 3 bases from V and 2 bases from J, the junction contained 6 bases not matched to a gene. CDR1 and CDR2 (germline): SGDLS, YYNGEE. The CDR3 contains 15 residues. This chain's CDR3 is CASSGQTGVTDTQYF. The DNA for the CDR3 is TGTGCCAGCAGCGGACAAACAGGGGTCACAGATACGCAGTATTTT.

The gene calls are TRBV7-2 and TRBJ1-5; 8 nucleotides line up with TRBD1. The CDR3 is 15 amino acids. The V segment lost 6 bases and the J segment 4 bases; nucleotides outside the gene matches: 8. The V gene's germline CDR1 is SGHTA and CDR2 FQGNSA. The CDR3 nucleotides read TGTGCCAGCAGACCTGGACAGGGTGGAAATCAGCCCCAGCATTTT. Translation gives CASRPGQGGNQPQHF.

The V gene is TRBV19, the J gene TRBJ2-1; 8 bases map to TRBD2. This CDR3 region has 16 residues. The V segment lost 6 bases and the J segment 4 bases; nucleotides outside the gene matches: 11. The germline gives CDR1 LNHDA, CDR2 SQIVND (reference sequence). The CDR3 spells CASRVSTSGEYNEQFF. In DNA form, the CDR3 reads TGTGCCAGTAGAGTATCTACTAGCGGAGAATACAATGAGCAGTTCTTC.

V is TRBV6-6 and J is TRBJ2-3, with D unresolved. The CDR3 totals 13 residues. V was shortened by 7 bases and J by 2 bases, with 10 bases between the two germline ends. The V gene's germline CDR1 is MNHNY and CDR2 SVGAGI (reference sequence). The CDR3 DNA sequence: TGTGCCAGCACTGGTCAGGCCACAGATACGCAGTATTTT. It codes for CASTGQATDTQYF.

This chain uses TRBV30 with TRBJ1-2; D remains ambiguous. Trimming left V 3 bases short and J 7 bases short, with 15 bases between. The CDR3 totals 13 residues. Germline CDR1 and CDR2: GTSNPN and SVGIG (reference sequence). The CDR3 DNA reads as TGTGCCTGGAGCTTAGAGCTGAGTGGTGGCTACACCTTC. Its protein product is CAWSLELSGGYTF.

This clone was counted once. V and J are TRBV4-2 and TRBJ1-5; unclear D gene. The CDR3 contains 16 residues. V lost 0 bases and J 7 bases, leaving 16 bases between the germline ends. Germline V CDR1 and CDR2: LGHNA, YNFKEQ. The CDR3 loop reads CASSQESVGARQPQHF. CDR3 in DNA: TGTGCCAGCAGCCAAGAGAGTGTAGGTGCTAGGCAGCCCCAGCATTTT.

The chain carries TRBV10-1 and TRBJ2-3, with 11 bases that match TRBD2. The V gene end was trimmed by 3 bases and the J gene end by 3 bases; junction bases not matched to a gene: 2. The CDR3 runs to 15 residues. The germline V gene encodes CDR1 WNHNN and CDR2 SYGVQD (reference sequence). The CDR3 loop reads CASSEGLAGTDTQYF. The CDR3 nucleotides read TGCGCCAGCAGTGAAGGACTAGCGGGTACAGATACGCAGTATTTT.

The J gene is TRBJ1-1, the V gene TRBV7-8, with D perhaps matching TRBD1 (6 bases). The CDR3 sequence is 16 residues long. The germline CDR1 and CDR2 sequences are SGHVS and FQNEAQ. Trimming took 5 bases from V and 4 from J, leaving 20 bases between them. CDR3 nucleotide sequence: TGTGCCAGCAGCCCGAGGGACAAGGGTGTGGTCACTGAAGCTTTCTTT. Protein: CASSPRDKGVVTEAFF.

The chain uses TRBV5-1 and TRBJ1-1; a weak D match, TRBD1 (5 bases). Trimming pared 1 base from V and 4 bases from J, leaving 11 bases between. In germline, CDR1 is SGHRS, CDR2 YFSETQ. CDR3 size: 14 residues. Here the CDR3 reads CASSLRGGSTEAFF. CDR3 nucleotide sequence: TGCGCCAGCAGCTTGAGGGGAGGGAGCACTGAAGCTTTCTTT.